This TCR beta chain originates from a study of yellow fever vaccine responses in identical twins. Overall study findings and caveats: The authors reported partly convergent, partly personalized vaccine responses in identical twins.

For this clonotype: The antigen is unknown.

Germline V CDR1 and CDR2: MNHEY, SMNVEV (reference sequence). The V end lost 7 bases, the J end lost 5 bases, and 17 bases lay between the germline ends. CDR3 length: 14 amino acids. MiXCR, applied by TCRdb to the RT-PCR reads, yields one record per CDR3 protein. This table has 25,000 or so distinct CDR3 sequences, roughly 73% appearing once. The receptor comes from a woman aged 18 to 35 who received the yellow fever vaccine. Source: T cells from blood (PBMCs), unsorted or a sorted subset (not recorded which), taken before or after yellow fever vaccination (not recorded which). The chain has TRBV27 and TRBJ1-1, with D tentatively TRBD1 (6 bases). The CDR3: CASKRGVVTTEAFF. In DNA, the CDR3 is TGTGCCAGCAAAAGGGGGGTGGTGACGACTGAAGCTTTCTTT.